This T cell receptor (beta chain) is drawn from a study of T cell repertoires in cytomegalovirus infection. Whole-study results and caveats: CMV-specific HLA-C-restricted TCR beta clonotypes dominated the ex vivo response.

The CDR3 totals 14 residues. V was pared by 1 base and J by 7 bases, with 9 bases of the junction left unmatched. The V gene's germline CDR1 is DFQATT and CDR2 SNEGSKA (reference sequence). TCRdb re-analysed the reads in MiXCR, keeping a single row per CDR3 protein. This sample has about 400,000 distinct CDR3 sequences; 15% to 20% occur once, and the top ten carry less than 9.5%. Notes on this clonotype: Its antigen is unidentified.

The TCR sequence derives from a human donor in good health (CMV status not recorded). Some clones in this sample may be carry-over from other donors' samples. The chain recombines TRBV20-1 with TRBJ2-5; 7 bases fit TRBD1. The sequencing sample was made of PBMCs. The CDR3, as DNA: TGCAGTGCTAGAGGGACAGGAGGTCTCGGGACCCAGTACTTC. This gives the protein CSARGTGGLGTQYF.